This TCR beta chain was sequenced during a study of regulatory T cells in long-lasting Graves disease. Study overall: For a period under 3 months, newly diagnosed Graves' patients had taken antithyroid drugs. Notes on the study in general: Comparison showed that persistent patients shared more public clonotypes (roughly 2,700) than new patients (966).

The time point was: newly diagnosed GD, antithyroid drugs for less than 3 months. PBMC RNA served as the TCR library source. Tubes containing EDTA received nine milliliters of drawn peripheral blood. The CDR3 contains 13 residues. V was pared by 1 base and J by 6 bases, with 7 bases between. Ten or more counts support this clonotype. Its antigen is unidentified. In building TCR beta libraries, iRepertoire HTBI primers were used together with Arm-PCR of CDR3 regions. TCRdb called the multiplex PCR reads again in MiXCR, with one record for every CDR3 protein. Of 350,000 to 500,000 distinct CDR3 sequences listed, 14% are singletons. The same data also contributed to another study, on T cells in Graves' hyperthyroidism and ophthalmopathy. As reported in that work: Using the HTBI primer set, a first-round RT-PCR was run on the TCR CDR3.

Material: peripheral blood mononuclear cells (PBMCs), obtained at new diagnosis, from a patient treated with antithyroid drugs. The chain combines TRBV12-3 or TRBV12-4 with TRBJ1-5; D call uncertain. This clonotype originated in a woman aged 45 to 65 with Graves disease. CDR3 loop: CASSLGSGQPQHF. CDR3 bases: TGTGCCAGCAGTTTAGGCTCGGGTCAGCCCCAGCATTTT.